These 25 T cell receptor beta chains were all obtained from the same sample, sequenced in a study of blood T cell repertoires in COVID-19. Using immunoSEQ multiplex PCR, the repertoire was profiled, and TCRdb retains in-frame clones only, with some absent. This table has 150,000 or so clones, roughly 75% appearing once. Sequences were obtained from PBMCs or T cells enriched from blood (not recorded which). Receptors were obtained from a woman aged 45-59 years who had recovered from COVID-19.

The chain carries TRBV7-7 and TRBJ1-5, with D unresolved. Germline V gives CDR1 SSHAT, CDR2 FNYEAQ (reference sequence). The V end was cut by 5 bases, the J end by 4 bases, with 3 bases between. The CDR3 is 11 residues long. CDR3 in DNA: TGTGCCAGCAGCCTTAATCAGCCCCAGCATTTT. It translates to CASSLNQPQHF.

J is TRBJ2-1 and V is TRBV6-5, with D possibly TRBD2 on 7 matching bases. Deletions cut 10 bases from V and 9 bases from J, with 16 bases between. CDR1 and CDR2 (germline): MNHEY, SVGAGI. This CDR3 comprises 12 residues. The CDR3 DNA reads as TGTGCCACTGCGGGGGCTCTTATTGAGCAGTTCTTC. This gives the protein CATAGALIEQFF.

The chain combines TRBV14 with TRBJ1-3; D is ambiguous. This CDR3 spans 16 amino acids. The ends were cut back, 1 base at V and 6 bases at J, with 16 bases in the middle. Germline V CDR1 and CDR2: SGHDN, FVKESK. The DNA of the CDR3 is TGTGCCAGCAGCCAAGCCCAAGAGCCAATCGAAAACACCATATATTTT. This translates into CASSQAQEPIENTIYF.

The chain links TRBV6-5 to TRBJ2-7, with D perhaps TRBD2 (6 bases). This CDR3 is 14 amino acids long. Trimming left V 7 bases short and J 0 bases short, with 13 bases between. Germline V gene data show CDR1 as MNHEY and CDR2 as SVGAGI. The DNA of the CDR3 is TGTGCCAGCATCCGGGAGCATGGCTCCTACGAGCAGTACTTC. Residues: CASIREHGSYEQYF.

The chain links TRBV18 to TRBJ2-3; possible D gene TRBD1, 5 bases. The length of the CDR3 is 15 residues. Germline CDR1 and CDR2: KGHSH and LQKENI. The V end lost 0 bases, the J end lost 4 bases, and 11 bases lay between the germline ends. CDR3 amino acids: CASSPPNRLADTQYF. CDR3 sequence (DNA): TGTGCCAGCTCACCACCCAACAGGCTCGCAGATACGCAGTATTTT.

In its sample, this clone was seen a few times. V gene TRBV19 combines with J gene TRBJ1-2, with 8 bases that match TRBD1. Germline CDR1 and CDR2: LNHDA and SQIVND (reference sequence). CDR3 length: 15 residues. Unmatched junction bases numbered 6, after V lost 0 bases and J lost 6 bases. CDR3 bases: TGTGCCAGTAGTATAGAGGACAGGGACGTGGATGGCTACACCTTC. It translates to CASSIEDRDVDGYTF.

The chain carries TRBV18 and TRBJ1-2, with D possibly being TRBD1 (6 bases). CDR1 and CDR2 from the germline V gene are KGHSH and LQKENI. Between the trimmed V and J ends, which lost 3 bases and 8 bases, there was a span of 22 bases. The CDR3 covers 16 residues. In nucleotides, the CDR3 is TGTGCCAGCTCACCCCCCCACCTGGGGGGGGCGAAAGGCTACACCTTC. This gives the protein CASSPPHLGGAKGYTF.

This clone was recorded only once. The CDR3 spells CASSLEGAGYGYTF. In DNA form, the CDR3 reads TGCGCCAGCAGCTTGGAGGGGGCAGGCTATGGCTACACCTTC. The rearrangement links TRBV5-1 to TRBJ1-2; 7 positions agree with TRBD1. The trim removed 0 bases at V and 4 bases at J, leaving 3 bases unmatched. The length of the CDR3 is 14 residues. Germline CDR1 is SGHRS and CDR2 is YFSETQ.

This clone is a singleton in its sample. The chain couples TRBV5-1 to TRBJ1-2; 8 nucleotides agree with TRBD1. CDR3 length: 13 amino acids. The germline V gene has CDR1 SGHRS and CDR2 YFSETQ. Germline trimming cut 4 bases from V and 4 bases from J; bases unmatched to any gene: 3. The CDR3 loop reads CASSEDRAYGYTF. In DNA, the CDR3 is TGCGCCAGCAGCGAGGACAGGGCCTATGGCTACACCTTC.

V and J are TRBV18 and TRBJ1-3, with D possibly being TRBD1 (6 bases). Trimming took 5 bases from V and 5 from J, leaving 19 bases between them. CDR3 length: 16 amino acids. Germline assignment: CDR1 KGHSH and CDR2 LQKENI. CDR3 DNA sequence: TGTGCCAGCTCAGCTATTCACAGGGCGGATCGAAACACCATATATTTT. This sequence encodes CASSAIHRADRNTIYF.

The rearrangement links TRBV27 to TRBJ2-2, with 9 bases identical to TRBD1. The CDR3 is 17 residues long. Trimming cost V 5 bases and J 0 bases; bases outside gene matches: 7. Germline V gene data show CDR1 as MNHEY and CDR2 as SMNVEV (reference sequence). The CDR3 coding sequence is TGTGCCAGCAGTAGGGACAGGGCATCAGCGAACACCGGGGAGCTGTTTTTT. Translating gives CASSRDRASANTGELFF.

On this clone itself: The identical CDR3 is also encoded by other nucleotide sequences in the sample. The DNA for the CDR3 is TGCGCCAGCAGCCCGTTCCGGACTAGCCTGAACATTCAGTACTTC. This codes for CASSPFRTSLNIQYF. This chain uses TRBV5-1 with TRBJ2-4, with 8 positions matching TRBD2. The CDR3 totals 15 residues. J was trimmed by 7 bases and V by 4 bases; bases with no gene match: 10. Germline V CDR1 and CDR2: SGHRS, YFSETQ.

This clone was seen a handful of times. This chain uses TRBV3-1 (or the pseudogene TRBV3-2) with TRBJ1-1; unclear D gene. In germline, CDR1 is LGHDT, CDR2 YNNKEL (reference sequence). V was cut by 4 bases and J by 5 bases, with 11 bases left in between. CDR3 length: 13 residues. CDR3 region: CASSPTDVTEAFF. The CDR3 DNA sequence: TGTGCCAGCAGCCCGACTGATGTGACTGAAGCTTTCTTT.

This clone was recorded once. This chain uses TRBV19 with TRBJ2-6, with TRBD2 as a possible D gene (5 bases). V gave up 3 bases and J gave up 0 bases, with 9 bases separating them. The CDR3 consists of 16 residues. Germline lookup yields CDR1 LNHDA and CDR2 SQIVND (reference sequence). The CDR3 nucleotides read TGTGCCAGTAGTATGTGGACTCCCTCTGGGGCCAACGTCCTGACTTTC. Translation gives CASSMWTPSGANVLTF.

The V and J genes are TRBV28 and TRBJ1-2; 12 positions match TRBD1. With 8 bases clipped from V and 7 bases from J, the junction kept 8 bases outside the gene matches. The CDR3 loop spans 14 amino acids. CDR1 is MDHEN, CDR2 SYDVKM, per germline. The CDR3 here is CASGGQGAKGGYTF. CDR3 in DNA: TGTGCCAGCGGGGGACAGGGGGCTAAGGGTGGCTACACCTTC.

This clone was recorded once. The chain employs TRBV6-5 and TRBJ1-1, with 7 bases lining up with TRBD1. J lost 3 bases, V lost 6 bases, and 7 bases had no gene match. The CDR3 runs to 14 residues. Germline V lookup: CDR1 MNHEY, CDR2 SVGAGI. CDR3 loop: CASRNDGTDTEAFF. In nucleotides, the CDR3 is TGTGCCAGCAGAAATGACGGGACAGACACTGAAGCTTTCTTT.

The CDR3 sequence is CASSDRSMNTEAFF. The CDR3 DNA follows: TGTGCCAGCAGCGACAGGTCCATGAACACTGAAGCTTTCTTT. The chain links TRBV6-5 to TRBJ1-1; D is perhaps TRBD1 (6 bases). Trimming stripped 6 bases from V and 0 bases from J, with 11 bases between. The CDR3 extends over 14 amino acids. Germline V lookup: CDR1 MNHEY, CDR2 SVGAGI.

This sequence joins TRBV21-1 and TRBJ1-4; the D call in the table, TRBD1, was not verified against the DNA. TRBV21-1 is termed a pseudogene. CDR3 length: 18 amino acids. The CDR3 is CASTSPRTGLSIGEKLFF. The CDR3 DNA is TGTGCCAGCACCTCCCCACGGACAGGGCTTTCGATAGGTGAAAAACTGTTTTTT.

The genes are TRBV28 and TRBJ1-3, with D hard to call. CDR1 is MDHEN, CDR2 SYDVKM, per germline. The germline V and J ends were trimmed by 6 bases and 8 bases, with 17 bases remaining between them. The CDR3 consists of 14 residues. CDR3 sequence (DNA): TGTGCCAGCAGCCTACCCCGGGGTCAGGACACCATATATTTT. Translating gives CASSLPRGQDTIYF.

The chain couples TRBV6-6 to TRBJ1-5; 9 nucleotides line up with TRBD1. Germline V gene data show CDR1 as MNHNY and CDR2 as SVGAGI (reference sequence). The CDR3 length is 17 residues. Trimming at V came to 5 bases and at J to 2 bases, leaving 10 bases not matched to a gene. The CDR3 sequence is CASSPGQGLGGNQPQHF. In DNA form, the CDR3 reads TGTGCCAGCAGTCCGGGACAGGGTTTGGGGGGCAATCAGCCCCAGCATTTT.

The chain employs TRBV19 and TRBJ1-1; no firm D call. V was pared by 5 bases and J by 5 bases, with 12 bases between. The CDR3 has 13 residues. Germline V gene sequence: CDR1 LNHDA, CDR2 SQIVND (reference sequence). CDR3 amino acids: CASSVIAGTEAFF. Here the CDR3 DNA reads TGTGCCAGTAGTGTCATCGCGGGGACTGAAGCTTTCTTT.

The chain links TRBV7-3 to TRBJ2-3; D gene unclear. Looked up from germline, CDR1 is SGHTA and CDR2 is FQGTGA. The length of the CDR3 is 18 residues. Trimming stripped 0 bases from V and 0 bases from J, with 16 bases between. This CDR3 reads CASSLTRFSVSSTDTQYF. As DNA, the CDR3 is TGTGCCAGCAGCTTAACGAGGTTCAGCGTATCTAGCACAGATACGCAGTATTTT. The whole variable domain, remainder taken from reference TRBV7-3 and TRBJ2-3, is GAGVSQTPSNKVTEKGKYVELRCDPISGHTALYWYRQSLGQGPEFLIYFQGTGAADDSGLPNDRFFAVRPEGSVSTLKIQRTERGDSAVYLCASSLTRFSVSSTDTQYFGPGTRLTVL.

The rearrangement links TRBV5-1 to TRBJ2-3, with TRBD2 identical over 7 bases. Looked up from germline, CDR1 is SGHRS and CDR2 is YFSETQ. V was clipped by 4 bases and J by 1 base; unmatched bases: 6. CDR3 length equals 15 residues. The CDR3 sequence: CASSPSRGGTDTQYF. CDR3 coding DNA: TGCGCCAGCAGCCCTTCCCGGGGGGGCACAGATACGCAGTATTTT.

This clone has a count of ten or more. CDR3 nucleotide sequence: TGTGCCAGCAGCGGGGGGGCCGGACAAGAGACCCAGTACTTC. This gives the protein CASSGGAGQETQYF. The V gene is TRBV7-3, the J gene TRBJ2-5; D may be TRBD2 (7 bases). V gave up 5 bases and J gave up 2 bases, with 12 bases separating them. Germline values: CDR1 SGHTA, CDR2 FQGTGA. This CDR3 has 14 amino acids.

The chain combines TRBV29-1 with TRBJ1-1; a weak D match, TRBD1 (6 bases). The V end was cut by 8 bases, the J end by 0 bases, with 10 bases between. In germline, CDR1 is SQVTM, CDR2 ANQGSEA. The CDR3 runs 12 residues. For the CDR3, the DNA is TGCAGCTCCGGGACAATGAACACTGAAGCTTTCTTT. This codes for CSSGTMNTEAFF.